The 15 T cell receptor beta chains reported below all come from one sample, sequenced in a study of blood T cell repertoires in COVID-19. Some clones are missing from TCRdb's copy, which holds only in-frame ones; the method was immunoSEQ multiplex PCR. The sample consists of roughly 150,000 clones, roughly nine tenths of them appearing once. Sequences were obtained from peripheral blood. These receptors originate from a man in his sixties with acute or convalescent COVID-19.

In nucleotides, the CDR3 is TGCAGCGTTGTCCCTCGACAGACCACCGGGGAGCTGTTTTTT. Its protein product is CSVVPRQTTGELFF. The chain combines TRBV29-1 with TRBJ2-2, with TRBD1 as a possible D gene (5 bases). This CDR3 is 14 amino acids long. Germline-derived CDR1 and CDR2 are SQVTM and ANQGSEA. V lost 4 bases and J lost 4, with 13 bases in between.

This chain joins TRBV6-2 or TRBV6-3 and TRBJ1-1; the match to TRBD1 covers 8 bases. Germline CDR1 is MNHEY and CDR2 is SVGEGT. There are 16 residues in the CDR3. The ends lost 2 bases at V and 1 base at J; junction bases unmatched: 6. The CDR3, as DNA: TGTGCCAGCAGTTACCGGACAGGGACTCGGAACACTGAAGCTTTCTTT. Protein product: CASSYRTGTRNTEAFF.

CDR3 amino acids: CASSLGTVLEQYF. In nucleotides, the CDR3 is TGCGCCAGCAGCTTGGGGACAGTCTTGGAGCAGTACTTC. The rearrangement links TRBV5-1 to TRBJ2-7, with D tentatively TRBD1 (6 bases). CDR1 is SGHRS and CDR2 is YFSETQ in the germline V gene. V lost 0 bases, J lost 7 bases, and 11 bases lay in between. The CDR3 spans 13 residues.

In this sample, this clone turned up once. This chain uses TRBV20-1 with TRBJ1-4; D not resolved. This CDR3 has 10 residues. Trimming stripped 2 bases from V and 8 bases from J, with 3 bases between. The germline V gene has CDR1 DFQATT and CDR2 SNEGSKA (reference sequence). The CDR3 is CSARQEKLFF. Written as DNA, the CDR3 is TGCAGTGCTAGACAGGAAAAACTGTTTTTT.

V usage is TRBV1 and J usage is TRBJ2-7; whether TRBD1, the table's D call, matches the DNA was not checked. TRBV1 is marked as a pseudogene. The CDR3 sequence is 15 residues long. DNA of the CDR3: TGCACCAGCAGCCAAGTTAAGGGGTTCCACTACGAGCAGTACTTC. Translated, it gives CTSSQVKGFHYEQYF.

The chain links TRBV25-1 to TRBJ1-1; TRBD1 might be the D (6 bases). V was clipped by 0 bases and J by 5 bases, with 19 bases between them. Germline V gene lookup returns CDR1 MGHDK and CDR2 SYGVNS. The CDR3 is 17 residues long. CDR3 sequence reads: CASSEYGGMQGRTEAFF. In nucleotides, the CDR3 is TGTGCCAGCAGTGAATATGGGGGTATGCAGGGGCGTACTGAAGCTTTCTTT.

This chain links TRBV5-6 with TRBJ2-1; TRBD1 agrees at 8 bases. The CDR3 has 13 amino acids. The V segment lost 4 bases and the J segment 10 bases; nucleotides outside the gene matches: 7. The V gene's germline CDR1 is SGHDT and CDR2 YYEEEE. CDR3 sequence: CASSQTGAREQFF. CDR3 coding DNA: TGTGCCAGCAGCCAGACAGGGGCCAGGGAGCAGTTCTTC. Full variable domain (outside the CDR3, taken from reference TRBV5-6 and TRBJ2-1): DAGVTQSPTHLIKTRGQQVTLRCSPKSGHDTVSWYQQALGQGPQFIFQYYEEEERQRGNFPDRFSGHQFPNYSSELNVNALLLGDSALYLCASSQTGAREQFFGPGTRLTVL.

This clone appeared a few times. This chain links TRBV4-1 with TRBJ1-1, with D possibly TRBD1 on 6 matching bases. This CDR3 has 15 residues. V was pared by 5 bases and J by 0 bases, with 13 bases between. Germline V CDR1 and CDR2: MGHRA, YSYEKL. CDR3 bases: TGCGCCAGCAGCACGGTCCAGGGGATGAACACTGAAGCTTTCTTT. This gives the protein CASSTVQGMNTEAFF.

The rearrangement links TRBV7-8 to TRBJ2-2, with D perhaps matching TRBD1 (6 bases). Germline V gene sequence: CDR1 SGHVS, CDR2 FQNEAQ. The CDR3 loop spans 16 amino acids. The ends were cut back, 5 bases at V and 1 base at J, with 14 bases in the middle. CDR3 in DNA: TGTGCCAGCAGCCACAGACAGGCGAGGAACACCGGGGAGCTGTTTTTT. Encoded protein: CASSHRQARNTGELFF. The full variable domain, with the rest looked up from reference TRBV7-8 and TRBJ2-2, is GAGVSQSPRYKVAKRGQDVALRCDPISGHVSLFWYQQALGQGPEFLTYFQNEAQLDKSGLPSDRFFAERPEGSVSTLKIQRTQQEDSAVYLCASSHRQARNTGELFFGEGSRLTVL.

This clone was counted between two and nine times. The CDR3 DNA reads as TGTGCCAGCAGCCTGGGCGTCAATGAGCAGTTCTTC. This encodes CASSLGVNEQFF. The genes are TRBV14 and TRBJ2-1; D ambiguous. V was pared by 4 bases and J by 6 bases, with 7 bases between. Germline V gene lookup returns CDR1 SGHDN and CDR2 FVKESK. CDR3 length equals 12 residues.

The V call is TRBV5-6, the J call TRBJ2-3, with 10 bases matching TRBD2. The germline CDR1 and CDR2 sequences are SGHDT and YYEEEE. Germline trimming cut 5 bases from V and 2 bases from J; bases unmatched to any gene: 2. The CDR3 spans 14 residues. The CDR3 DNA follows: TGTGCCAGCAGTAGCGGGGGGTTCACAGATACGCAGTATTTT. Translating gives CASSSGGFTDTQYF.

The chain combines TRBV9 with TRBJ2-7; 9 nucleotides line up with TRBD1. Unmatched junction bases numbered 4, after V lost 4 bases and J lost 5 bases. The CDR3 has 13 amino acids. CDR1 SGDLS and CDR2 YYNGEE come from the germline V gene. CDR3 amino acids: CASSPGTGNEQYF. CDR3 DNA sequence: TGTGCCAGCAGCCCTGGGACAGGGAACGAGCAGTACTTC.

In DNA, the CDR3 is TGTGCCAGCTCCGGGCGGGACAGGGGTTATAGCAATCAGCCCCAGCATTTT. This translates into CASSGRDRGYSNQPQHF. The chain links TRBV18 to TRBJ1-5; 10 bases match TRBD1. V gave up 6 bases and J gave up 0 bases; unmatched junction bases: 8. Germline lookup yields CDR1 KGHSH and CDR2 LQKENI. The CDR3 spans 17 residues. Full variable domain (missing parts from reference TRBV18 and TRBJ1-5): NAGVMQNPRHLVRRRGQEARLRCSPMKGHSHVYWYRQLPEEGLKFMVYLQKENIIDESGMPKERFSAEFPKEGPSILRIQQVVRGDSAAYFCASSGRDRGYSNQPQHFGDGTRLSIL.

The V and J genes are TRBV19 and TRBJ1-4, with 9 bases aligning to TRBD1. CDR3 size: 13 residues. With 10 bases clipped from V and 7 bases from J, the junction kept 7 bases outside the gene matches. CDR1 and CDR2 from the germline V gene are LNHDA and SQIVND (reference sequence). The chain's CDR3 is CATKRDRAEKLFF. The CDR3 coding sequence is TGTGCCACTAAGCGGGACAGGGCTGAAAAACTGTTTTTT.

V and J are TRBV5-1 and TRBJ2-7; D might be TRBD1 (5 bases). The V end was cut by 1 base, the J end by 2 bases, with 16 bases between. Germline CDR1 and CDR2: SGHRS and YFSETQ. The CDR3 extends over 16 amino acids. The CDR3 region is CASSLTSVGQTYEQYF. The CDR3 DNA follows: TGCGCCAGCAGCTTGACGAGTGTAGGACAAACCTACGAGCAGTACTTC.